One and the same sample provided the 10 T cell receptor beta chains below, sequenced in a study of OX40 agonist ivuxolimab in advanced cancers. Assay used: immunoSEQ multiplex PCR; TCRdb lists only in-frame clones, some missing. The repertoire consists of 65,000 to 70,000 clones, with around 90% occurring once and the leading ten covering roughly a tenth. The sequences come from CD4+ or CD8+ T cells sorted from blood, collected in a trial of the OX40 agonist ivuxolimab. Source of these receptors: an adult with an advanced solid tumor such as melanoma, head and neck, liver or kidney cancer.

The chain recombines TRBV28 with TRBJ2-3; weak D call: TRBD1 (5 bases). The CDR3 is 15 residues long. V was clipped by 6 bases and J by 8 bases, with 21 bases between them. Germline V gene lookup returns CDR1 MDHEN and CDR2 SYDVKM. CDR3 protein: CASSQQVIGLSTQYF. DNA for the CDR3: TGTGCCAGCAGCCAACAGGTTATAGGGCTATCTACGCAGTATTTT.

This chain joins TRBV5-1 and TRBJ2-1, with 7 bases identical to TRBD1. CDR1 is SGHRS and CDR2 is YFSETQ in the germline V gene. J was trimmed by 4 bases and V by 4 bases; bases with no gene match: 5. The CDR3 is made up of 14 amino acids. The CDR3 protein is CASSPGQSYNEQFF. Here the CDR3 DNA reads TGCGCCAGCAGCCCGGGACAGAGTTACAATGAGCAGTTCTTC.

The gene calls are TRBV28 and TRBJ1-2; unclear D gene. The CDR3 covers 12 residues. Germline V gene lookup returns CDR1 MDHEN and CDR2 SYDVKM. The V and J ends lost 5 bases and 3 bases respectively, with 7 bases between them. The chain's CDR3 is CASSNEYYGYTF. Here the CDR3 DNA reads TGTGCCAGCAGTAACGAGTACTATGGCTACACCTTC.

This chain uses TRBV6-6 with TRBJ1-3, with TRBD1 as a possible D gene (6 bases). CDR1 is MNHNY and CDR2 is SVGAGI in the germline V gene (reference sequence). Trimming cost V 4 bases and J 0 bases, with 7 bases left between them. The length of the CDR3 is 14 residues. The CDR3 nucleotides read TGTGCCAGCAGTTTGACAGGCTCTGGAAACACCATATATTTT. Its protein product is CASSLTGSGNTIYF.

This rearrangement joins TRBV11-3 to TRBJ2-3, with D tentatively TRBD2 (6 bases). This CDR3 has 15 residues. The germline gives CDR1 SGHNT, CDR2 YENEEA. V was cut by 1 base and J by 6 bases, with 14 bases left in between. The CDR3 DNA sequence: TGTGCCAGCAGCTTAGTCGCCGGGAGTGGTGATACGCAGTATTTT. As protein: CASSLVAGSGDTQYF.

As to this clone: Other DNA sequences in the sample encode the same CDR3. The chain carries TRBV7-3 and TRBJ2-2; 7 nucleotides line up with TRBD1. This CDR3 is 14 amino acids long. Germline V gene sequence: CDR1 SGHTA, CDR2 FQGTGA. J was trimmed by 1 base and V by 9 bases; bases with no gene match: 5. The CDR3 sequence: CASSRQGNTGELFF. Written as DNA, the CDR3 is TGTGCCAGTAGCCGACAGGGGAACACCGGGGAGCTGTTTTTT.

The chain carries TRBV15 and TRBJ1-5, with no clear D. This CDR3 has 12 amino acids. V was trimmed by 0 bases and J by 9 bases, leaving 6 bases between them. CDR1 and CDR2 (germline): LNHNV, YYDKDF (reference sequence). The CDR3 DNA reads TGTGCCACCAGCAGAGATCTGGGGCCCCAGCATTTT. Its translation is CATSRDLGPQHF.

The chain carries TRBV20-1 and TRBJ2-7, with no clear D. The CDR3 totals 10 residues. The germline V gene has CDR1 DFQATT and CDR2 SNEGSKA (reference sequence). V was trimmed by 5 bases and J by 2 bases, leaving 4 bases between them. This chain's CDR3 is CSASPYEQYF. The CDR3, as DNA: TGCAGTGCTTCTCCCTACGAGCAGTACTTC.

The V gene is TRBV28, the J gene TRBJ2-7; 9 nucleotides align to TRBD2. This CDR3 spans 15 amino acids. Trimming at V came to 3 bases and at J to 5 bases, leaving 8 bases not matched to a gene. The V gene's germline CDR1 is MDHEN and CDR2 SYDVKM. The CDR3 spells CASSFEGAGGDEQYF. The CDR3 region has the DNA TGTGCCAGCAGTTTCGAGGGGGCGGGAGGGGACGAGCAGTACTTC.

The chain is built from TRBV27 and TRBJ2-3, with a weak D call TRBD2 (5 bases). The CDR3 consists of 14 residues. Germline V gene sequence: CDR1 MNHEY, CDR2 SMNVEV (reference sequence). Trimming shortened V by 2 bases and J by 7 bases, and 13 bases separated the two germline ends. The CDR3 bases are TGTGCCAGCAGTTTAGGGTCTAGCATAAATACGCAGTATTTT. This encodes CASSLGSSINTQYF.